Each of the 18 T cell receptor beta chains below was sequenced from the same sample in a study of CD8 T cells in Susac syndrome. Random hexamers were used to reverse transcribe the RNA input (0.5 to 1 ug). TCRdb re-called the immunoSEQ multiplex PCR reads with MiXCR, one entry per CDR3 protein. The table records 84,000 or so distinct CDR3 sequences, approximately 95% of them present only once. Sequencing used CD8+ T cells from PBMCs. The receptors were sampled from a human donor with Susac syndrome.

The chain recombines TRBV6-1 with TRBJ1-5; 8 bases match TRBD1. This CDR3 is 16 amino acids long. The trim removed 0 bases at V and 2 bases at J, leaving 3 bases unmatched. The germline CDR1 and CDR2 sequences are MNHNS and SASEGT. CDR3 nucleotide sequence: TGTGCCAGCAGTGAAGCCATGGGACAGGGCAATCAGCCCCAGCATTTT. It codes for CASSEAMGQGNQPQHF.

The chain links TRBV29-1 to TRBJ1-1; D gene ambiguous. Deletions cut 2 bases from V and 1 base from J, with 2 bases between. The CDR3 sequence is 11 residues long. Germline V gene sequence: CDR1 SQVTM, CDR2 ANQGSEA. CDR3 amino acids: CSVERNTEAFF. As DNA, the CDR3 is TGCAGCGTTGAACGGAACACTGAAGCTTTCTTT.

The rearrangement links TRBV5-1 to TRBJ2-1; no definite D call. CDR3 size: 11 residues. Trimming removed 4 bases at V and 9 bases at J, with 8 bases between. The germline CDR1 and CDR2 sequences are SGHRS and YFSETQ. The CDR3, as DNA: TGCGCCAGCAGCCCCAACCGTGAGCAGTTCTTC. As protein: CASSPNREQFF.

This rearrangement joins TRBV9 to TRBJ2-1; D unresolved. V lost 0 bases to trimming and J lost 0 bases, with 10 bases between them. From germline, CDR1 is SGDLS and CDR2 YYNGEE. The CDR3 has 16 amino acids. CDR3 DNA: TGTGCCAGCAGCGTAGGGGGTTCTACCTCCTACAATGAGCAGTTCTTC. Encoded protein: CASSVGGSTSYNEQFF.

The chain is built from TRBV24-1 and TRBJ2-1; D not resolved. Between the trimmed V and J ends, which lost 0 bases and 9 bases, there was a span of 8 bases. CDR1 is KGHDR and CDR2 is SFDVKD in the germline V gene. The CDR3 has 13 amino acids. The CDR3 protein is CATSDLAWSEQFF. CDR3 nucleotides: TGTGCCACCAGTGATTTGGCCTGGAGTGAGCAGTTCTTC.

In DNA form, the CDR3 reads TGCAGTGCCCAGGACAGGGGGCTATCCTACGAGCAGTACTTC. This sequence encodes CSAQDRGLSYEQYF. The genes are TRBV20-1 and TRBJ2-7, with 11 bases that match TRBD1. Germline trimming cut 6 bases from V and 1 base from J; bases unmatched to any gene: 5. From germline, CDR1 is DFQATT and CDR2 SNEGSKA (reference sequence). There are 14 residues in the CDR3.

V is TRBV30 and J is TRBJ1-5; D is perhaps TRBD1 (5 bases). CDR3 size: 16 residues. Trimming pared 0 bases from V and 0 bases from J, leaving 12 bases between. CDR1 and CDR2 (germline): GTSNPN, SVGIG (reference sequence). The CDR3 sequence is CAWSVPGPNSNQPQHF. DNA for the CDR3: TGTGCCTGGAGTGTACCAGGGCCAAATAGCAATCAGCCCCAGCATTTT.

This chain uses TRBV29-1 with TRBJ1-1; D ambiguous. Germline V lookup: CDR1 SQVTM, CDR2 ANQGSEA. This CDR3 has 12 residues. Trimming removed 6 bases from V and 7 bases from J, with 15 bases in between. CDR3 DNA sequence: TGCAGCGTGCAAGACCGGGAGGATGAAGCTTTCTTT. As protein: CSVQDREDEAFF.

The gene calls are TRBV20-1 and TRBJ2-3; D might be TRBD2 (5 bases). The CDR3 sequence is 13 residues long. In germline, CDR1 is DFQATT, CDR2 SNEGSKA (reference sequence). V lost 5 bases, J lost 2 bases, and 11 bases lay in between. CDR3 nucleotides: TGCAGTGCTGCTAGCTACCCCACAGATACGCAGTATTTT. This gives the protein CSAASYPTDTQYF.

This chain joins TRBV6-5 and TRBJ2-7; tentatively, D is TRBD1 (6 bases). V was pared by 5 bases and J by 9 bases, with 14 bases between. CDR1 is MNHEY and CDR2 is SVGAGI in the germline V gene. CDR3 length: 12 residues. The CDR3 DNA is TGTGCCAGCAGTCCTACAGGGCCGGTGCAGTACTTC. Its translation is CASSPTGPVQYF.

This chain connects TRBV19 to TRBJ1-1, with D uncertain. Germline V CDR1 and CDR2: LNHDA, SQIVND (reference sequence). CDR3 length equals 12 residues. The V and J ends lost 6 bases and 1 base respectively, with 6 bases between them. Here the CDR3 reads CASRRGNTEAFF. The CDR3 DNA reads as TGTGCCAGTAGGCGGGGGAACACTGAAGCTTTCTTT. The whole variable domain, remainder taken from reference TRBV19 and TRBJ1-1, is DGGITQSPKYLFRKEGQNVTLSCEQNLNHDAMYWYRQDPGQGLRLIYYSQIVNDFQKGDIAEGYSVSREKKESFPLTVTSAQKNPTAFYLCASRRGNTEAFFGQGTRLTVV.

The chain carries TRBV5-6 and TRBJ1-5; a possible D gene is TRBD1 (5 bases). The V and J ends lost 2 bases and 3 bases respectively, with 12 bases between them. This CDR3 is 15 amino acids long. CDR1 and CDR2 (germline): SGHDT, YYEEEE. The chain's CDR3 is CASSFKTALNQPQHF. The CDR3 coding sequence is TGTGCCAGCAGCTTCAAGACAGCGCTCAATCAGCCCCAGCATTTT. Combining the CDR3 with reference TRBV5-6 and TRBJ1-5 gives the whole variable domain DAGVTQSPTHLIKTRGQQVTLRCSPKSGHDTVSWYQQALGQGPQFIFQYYEEEERQRGNFPDRFSGHQFPNYSSELNVNALLLGDSALYLCASSFKTALNQPQHFGDGTRLSIL.

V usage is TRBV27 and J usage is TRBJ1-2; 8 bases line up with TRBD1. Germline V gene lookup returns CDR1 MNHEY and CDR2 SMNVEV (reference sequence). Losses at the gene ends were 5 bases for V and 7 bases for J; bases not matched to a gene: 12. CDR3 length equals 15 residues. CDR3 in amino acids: CASSPIPQGARGYTF. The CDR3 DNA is TGTGCCAGCAGTCCTATTCCTCAGGGGGCGCGTGGCTACACCTTC.

CDR3 region: CASTDYPGELFF. In nucleotides, the CDR3 is TGTGCCAGCACCGACTACCCCGGGGAGCTGTTTTTT. The chain has TRBV7-9 and TRBJ2-2, with D perhaps matching TRBD2 (5 bases). The germline V and J ends were trimmed by 7 bases and 6 bases, with 9 bases remaining between them. In germline, CDR1 is SEHNR, CDR2 FQNEAQ (reference sequence). The length of the CDR3 is 12 residues.

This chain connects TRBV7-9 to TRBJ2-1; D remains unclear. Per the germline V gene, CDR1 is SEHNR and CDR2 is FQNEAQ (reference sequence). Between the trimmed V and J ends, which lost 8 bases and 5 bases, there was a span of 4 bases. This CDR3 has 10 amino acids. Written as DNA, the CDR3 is TGTGCCAGCCACGACAATGAGCAGTTCTTC. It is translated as CASHDNEQFF. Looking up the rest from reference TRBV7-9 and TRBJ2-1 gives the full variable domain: DTGVSQNPRHKITKRGQNVTFRCDPISEHNRLYWYRQTLGQGPEFLTYFQNEAQLEKSRLLSDRFSAERPKGSFSTLEIQRTEQGDSAMYLCASHDNEQFFGPGTRLTVL.

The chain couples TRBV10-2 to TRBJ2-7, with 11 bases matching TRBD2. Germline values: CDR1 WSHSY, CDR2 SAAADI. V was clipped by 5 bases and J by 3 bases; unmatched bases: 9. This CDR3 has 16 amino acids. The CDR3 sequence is CASSHPTSGTYYEQYF. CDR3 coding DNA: TGCGCCAGCAGTCACCCGACTAGCGGGACCTACTACGAGCAGTACTTC.

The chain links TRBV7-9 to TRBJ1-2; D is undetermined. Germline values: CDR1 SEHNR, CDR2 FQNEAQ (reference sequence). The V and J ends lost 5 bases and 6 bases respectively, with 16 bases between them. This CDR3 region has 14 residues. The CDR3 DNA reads TGTGCCAGCAGCCCAGCCCTCCCGAAGGATGGCTACACCTTC. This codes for CASSPALPKDGYTF.

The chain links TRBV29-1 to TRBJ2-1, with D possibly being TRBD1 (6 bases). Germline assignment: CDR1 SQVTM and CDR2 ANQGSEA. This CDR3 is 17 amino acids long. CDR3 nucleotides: TGCAGTCCAAAGGGACAACGAGAACAGTTGCCCTACAATGAGCAGTTCTTC. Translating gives CSPKGQREQLPYNEQFF.